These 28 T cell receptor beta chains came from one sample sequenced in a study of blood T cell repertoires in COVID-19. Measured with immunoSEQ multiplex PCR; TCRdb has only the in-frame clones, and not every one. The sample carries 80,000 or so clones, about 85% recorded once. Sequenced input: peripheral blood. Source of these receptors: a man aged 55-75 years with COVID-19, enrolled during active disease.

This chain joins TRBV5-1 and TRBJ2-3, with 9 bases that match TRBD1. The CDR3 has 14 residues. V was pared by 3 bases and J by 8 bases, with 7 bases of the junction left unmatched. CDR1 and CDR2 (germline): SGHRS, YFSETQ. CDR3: CASSSGQGGGTQYF. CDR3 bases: TGCGCCAGCAGCTCGGGACAGGGAGGGGGTACGCAGTATTTT.

CDR3 amino acids: CASSLDQTYEQYF. CDR3 nucleotide sequence: TGCGCCAGCAGCTTGGATCAGACCTACGAGCAGTACTTC. V usage is TRBV5-1 and J usage is TRBJ2-7; D unresolved. This CDR3 contains 13 residues. Germline V gene lookup returns CDR1 SGHRS and CDR2 YFSETQ. Trimming took off 0 bases at V and 2 bases at J, with 6 bases between the two ends.

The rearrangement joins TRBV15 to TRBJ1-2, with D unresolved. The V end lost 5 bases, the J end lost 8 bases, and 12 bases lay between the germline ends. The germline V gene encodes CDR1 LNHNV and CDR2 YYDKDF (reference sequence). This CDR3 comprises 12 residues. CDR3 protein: CATSDRQRGYTF. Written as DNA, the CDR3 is TGTGCCACCAGCGACCGTCAGCGAGGCTACACCTTC.

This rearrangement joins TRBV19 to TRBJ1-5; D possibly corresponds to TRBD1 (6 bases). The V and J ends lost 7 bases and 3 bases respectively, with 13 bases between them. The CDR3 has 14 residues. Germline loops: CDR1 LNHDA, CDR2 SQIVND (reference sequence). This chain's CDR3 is CASKYGGSNQPQHF. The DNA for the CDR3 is TGTGCCAGTAAATATGGGGGCTCCAATCAGCCCCAGCATTTT.

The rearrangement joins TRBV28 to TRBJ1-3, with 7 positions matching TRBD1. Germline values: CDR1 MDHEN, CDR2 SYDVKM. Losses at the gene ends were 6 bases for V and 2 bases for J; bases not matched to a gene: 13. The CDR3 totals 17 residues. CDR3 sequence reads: CASSDPITGAAGNTIYF. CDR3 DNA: TGTGCCAGCAGCGACCCCATAACAGGGGCCGCTGGAAACACCATATATTTT.

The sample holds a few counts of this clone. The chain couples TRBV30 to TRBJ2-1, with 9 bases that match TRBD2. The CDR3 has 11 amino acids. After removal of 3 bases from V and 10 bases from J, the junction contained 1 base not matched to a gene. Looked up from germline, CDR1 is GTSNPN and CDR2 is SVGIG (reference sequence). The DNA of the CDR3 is TGTGCCTGGAGCCTAGCGGGGGAGCAGTTCTTC. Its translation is CAWSLAGEQFF.

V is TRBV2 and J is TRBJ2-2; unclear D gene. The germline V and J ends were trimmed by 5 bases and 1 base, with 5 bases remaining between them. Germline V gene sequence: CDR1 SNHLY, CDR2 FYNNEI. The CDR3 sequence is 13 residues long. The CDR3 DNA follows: TGTGCCAGCAGTCCAGAGAACACCGGGGAGCTGTTTTTT. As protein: CASSPENTGELFF.

CDR3 nucleotides: TGTGCCAGCAGCTCCGGGGTGGTCAATGAGCAGTTCTTC. Its translation: CASSSGVVNEQFF. The genes are TRBV7-7 and TRBJ2-1, with a possible D match to TRBD2 (5 bases). Germline V CDR1 and CDR2: SSHAT, FNYEAQ (reference sequence). V shed 4 bases and J shed 6 bases, with 10 bases lying between them. The CDR3 runs 13 residues. The whole variable domain, filled in from reference TRBV7-7 and TRBJ2-1, reads GAGVSQSPRYKVTKRGQDVTLRCDPISSHATLYWYQQALGQGPEFLTYFNYEAQPDKSGLPSDRFSAERPEGSISTLTIQRTEQRDSAMYRCASSSGVVNEQFFGPGTRLTVL.

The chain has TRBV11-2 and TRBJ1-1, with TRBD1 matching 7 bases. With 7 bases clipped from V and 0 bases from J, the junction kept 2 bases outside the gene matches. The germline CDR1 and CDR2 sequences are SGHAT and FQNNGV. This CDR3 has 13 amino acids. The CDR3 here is CASNRGLNTEAFF. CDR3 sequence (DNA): TGTGCCAGCAACAGGGGATTGAACACTGAAGCTTTCTTT.

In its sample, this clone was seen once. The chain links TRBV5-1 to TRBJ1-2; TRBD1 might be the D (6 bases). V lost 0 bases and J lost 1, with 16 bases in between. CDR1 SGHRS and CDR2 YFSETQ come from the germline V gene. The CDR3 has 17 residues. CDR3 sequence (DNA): TGCGCCAGCAGCTTGGCGGGGTCAGGGGTTCGTAACTATGGCTACACCTTC. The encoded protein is CASSLAGSGVRNYGYTF.

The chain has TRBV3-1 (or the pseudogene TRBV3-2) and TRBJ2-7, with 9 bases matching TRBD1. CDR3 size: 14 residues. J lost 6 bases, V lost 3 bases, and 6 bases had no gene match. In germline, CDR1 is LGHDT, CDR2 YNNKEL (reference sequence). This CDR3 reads CASSHGTGTLEQYF. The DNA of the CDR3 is TGTGCCAGCAGCCACGGGACAGGGACCCTCGAGCAGTACTTC.

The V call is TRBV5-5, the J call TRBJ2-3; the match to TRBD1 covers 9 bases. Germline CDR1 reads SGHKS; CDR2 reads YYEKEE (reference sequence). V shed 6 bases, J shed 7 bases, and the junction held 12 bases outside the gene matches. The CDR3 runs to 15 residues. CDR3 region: CASNSQGAPGNTQYF. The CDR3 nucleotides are TGTGCCAGCAACTCACAGGGGGCCCCGGGCAATACGCAGTATTTT.

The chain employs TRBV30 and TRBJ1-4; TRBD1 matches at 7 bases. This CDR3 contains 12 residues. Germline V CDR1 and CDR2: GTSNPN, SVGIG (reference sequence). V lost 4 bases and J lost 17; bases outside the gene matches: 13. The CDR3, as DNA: TGTGCCTGGACTATCACTCCGGGGACAGTTTTTTTT. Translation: CAWTITPGTVFF.

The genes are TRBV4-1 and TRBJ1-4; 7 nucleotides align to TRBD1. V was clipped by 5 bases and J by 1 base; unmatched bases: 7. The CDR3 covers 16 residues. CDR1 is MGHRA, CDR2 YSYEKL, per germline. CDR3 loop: CASSVQAGGTNEKLFF. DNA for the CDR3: TGCGCCAGCAGCGTCCAGGCAGGGGGAACTAATGAAAAACTGTTTTTT.

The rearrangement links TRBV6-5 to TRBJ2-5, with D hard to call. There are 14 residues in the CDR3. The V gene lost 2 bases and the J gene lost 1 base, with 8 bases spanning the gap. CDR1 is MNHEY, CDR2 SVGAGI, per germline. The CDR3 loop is CASSYGPAQETQYF. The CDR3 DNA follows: TGTGCCAGCAGTTACGGGCCAGCCCAAGAGACCCAGTACTTC.

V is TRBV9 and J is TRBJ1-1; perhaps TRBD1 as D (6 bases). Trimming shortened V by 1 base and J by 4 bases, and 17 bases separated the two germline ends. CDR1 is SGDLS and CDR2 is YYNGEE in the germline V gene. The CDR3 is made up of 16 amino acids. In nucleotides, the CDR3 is TGTGCCAGCAGCGTACTAGCCGGGGGGCCAGGCACTGAAGCTTTCTTT. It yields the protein CASSVLAGGPGTEAFF. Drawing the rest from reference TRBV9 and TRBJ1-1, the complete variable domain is DSGVTQTPKHLITATGQRVTLRCSPRSGDLSVYWYQQSLDQGLQFLIQYYNGEERAKGNILERFSAQQFPDLHSELNLSSLELGDSALYFCASSVLAGGPGTEAFFGQGTRLTVV.

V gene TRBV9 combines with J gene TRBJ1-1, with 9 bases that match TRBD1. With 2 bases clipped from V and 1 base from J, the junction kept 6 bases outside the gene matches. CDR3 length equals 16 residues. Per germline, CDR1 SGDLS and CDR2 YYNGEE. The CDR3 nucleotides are TGTGCCAGCAGCGTTACAGGGGGCGCGGCGAACACTGAAGCTTTCTTT. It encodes CASSVTGGAANTEAFF.

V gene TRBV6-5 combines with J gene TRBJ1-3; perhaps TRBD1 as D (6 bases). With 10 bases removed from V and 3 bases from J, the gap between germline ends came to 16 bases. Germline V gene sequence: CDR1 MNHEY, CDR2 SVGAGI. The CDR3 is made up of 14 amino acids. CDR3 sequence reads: CATQRGANGNTIYF. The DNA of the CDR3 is TGTGCCACTCAGCGGGGGGCCAATGGAAACACCATATATTTT.

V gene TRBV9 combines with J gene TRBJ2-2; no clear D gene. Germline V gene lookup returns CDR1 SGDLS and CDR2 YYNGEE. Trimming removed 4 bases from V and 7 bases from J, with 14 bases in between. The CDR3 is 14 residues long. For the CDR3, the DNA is TGTGCCAGCAGCCCCCGACATTCGCACGGGGAGCTGTTTTTT. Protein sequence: CASSPRHSHGELFF. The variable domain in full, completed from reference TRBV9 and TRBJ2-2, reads DSGVTQTPKHLITATGQRVTLRCSPRSGDLSVYWYQQSLDQGLQFLIQYYNGEERAKGNILERFSAQQFPDLHSELNLSSLELGDSALYFCASSPRHSHGELFFGEGSRLTVL.

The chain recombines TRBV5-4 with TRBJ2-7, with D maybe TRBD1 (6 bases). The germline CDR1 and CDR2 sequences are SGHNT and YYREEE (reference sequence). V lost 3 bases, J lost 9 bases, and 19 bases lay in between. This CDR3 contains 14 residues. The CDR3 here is CASSSPPPTGRQYF. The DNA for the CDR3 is TGTGCCAGCAGCTCCCCTCCGCCTACAGGGAGGCAGTACTTC.

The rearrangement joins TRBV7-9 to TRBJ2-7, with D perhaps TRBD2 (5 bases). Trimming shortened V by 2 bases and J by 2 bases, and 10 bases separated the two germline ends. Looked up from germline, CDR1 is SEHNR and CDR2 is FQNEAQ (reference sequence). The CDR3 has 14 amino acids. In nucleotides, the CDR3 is TGTGCCAGCAGCTTATCCGTCGGGACCTACGAGCAGTACTTC. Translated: CASSLSVGTYEQYF.

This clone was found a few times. Written as DNA, the CDR3 is TGCGCCAGCTCTGGGGGCCTTGGGAGCACAGATACGCAGTATTTT. Translation gives CASSGGLGSTDTQYF. The genes are TRBV10-1 and TRBJ2-3, with D perhaps TRBD1 (6 bases). CDR3 length: 15 amino acids. The germline V gene encodes CDR1 WNHNN and CDR2 SYGVQD (reference sequence). The ends were cut back, 8 bases at V and 0 bases at J, with 15 bases in the middle.

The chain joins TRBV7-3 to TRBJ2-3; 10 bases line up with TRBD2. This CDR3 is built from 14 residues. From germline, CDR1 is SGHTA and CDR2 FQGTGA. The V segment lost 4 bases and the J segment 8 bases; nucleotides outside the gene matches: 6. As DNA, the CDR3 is TGTGCCAGCAGCTCAGCGGGAGGGCCGGGTACGCAGTATTTT. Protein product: CASSSAGGPGTQYF.

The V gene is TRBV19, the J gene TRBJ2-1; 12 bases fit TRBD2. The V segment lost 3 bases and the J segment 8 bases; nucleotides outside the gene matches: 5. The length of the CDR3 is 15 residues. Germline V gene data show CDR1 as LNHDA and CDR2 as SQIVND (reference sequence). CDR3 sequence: CASSILAGGPDEQFF. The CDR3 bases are TGTGCCAGTAGTATCCTAGCGGGAGGGCCTGATGAGCAGTTCTTC.

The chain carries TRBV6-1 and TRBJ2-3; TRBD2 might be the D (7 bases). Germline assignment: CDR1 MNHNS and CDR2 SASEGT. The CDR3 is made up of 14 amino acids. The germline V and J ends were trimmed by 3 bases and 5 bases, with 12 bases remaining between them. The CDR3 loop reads CASSDRGAIDTQYF. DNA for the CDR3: TGTGCCAGCAGTGACCGGGGGGCAATAGATACGCAGTATTTT.

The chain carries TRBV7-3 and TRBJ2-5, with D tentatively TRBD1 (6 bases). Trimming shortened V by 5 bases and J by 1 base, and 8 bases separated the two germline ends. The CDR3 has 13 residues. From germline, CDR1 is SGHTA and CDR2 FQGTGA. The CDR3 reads CASSQDSQETQYF. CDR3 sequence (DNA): TGTGCCAGCAGCCAGGACAGCCAAGAGACCCAGTACTTC.

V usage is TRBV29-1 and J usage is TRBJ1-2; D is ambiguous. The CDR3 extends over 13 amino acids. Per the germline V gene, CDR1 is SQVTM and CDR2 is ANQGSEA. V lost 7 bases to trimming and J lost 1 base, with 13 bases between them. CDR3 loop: CSGGGPSNYGYTF. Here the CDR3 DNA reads TGCAGCGGGGGTGGGCCGAGTAACTATGGCTACACCTTC.

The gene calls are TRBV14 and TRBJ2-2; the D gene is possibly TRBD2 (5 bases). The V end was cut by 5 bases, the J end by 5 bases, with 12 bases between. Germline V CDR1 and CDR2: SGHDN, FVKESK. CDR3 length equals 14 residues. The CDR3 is CASSEGWETGELFF. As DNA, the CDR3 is TGTGCCAGCAGCGAAGGGTGGGAGACCGGGGAGCTGTTTTTT.